This T cell receptor beta chain was found in a study of blood T cell repertoires in COVID-19. The CDR3 length is 11 residues. The germline V gene has CDR1 LNHDA and CDR2 SQIVND (reference sequence). V gave up 4 bases and J gave up 10 bases, with 5 bases separating them. Repertoires were generated with immunoSEQ multiplex PCR, while TCRdb's copy carries only in-frame clones and drops some. The sample contains 100,000 to 150,000 clones, roughly 74% of which appear only once. The receptor was isolated from a man aged 55 to 70 with acute or convalescent COVID-19. J is TRBJ1-6 and V is TRBV19; D is unclear. The source material was peripheral blood. CDR3 sequence: CASSSSSPLHF. The CDR3 DNA is TGTGCCAGTAGTAGTAGCTCACCCCTCCACTTT.